This T cell receptor (beta chain) is from a study of blood T cell repertoires in COVID-19. Study-wide background: The study drew acute and convalescent COVID-19 samples from the United States, Italy and Spain.

In the authors' workflow: Estimated nucleated cell counts came from reference gene primer amplification. Here immunoSEQ multiplex PCR was the method, and the copy in TCRdb shows in-frame clones only, minus some. D and trimming come from the DNA, and the V and J calls and clone size come from that table. In the table there are over 60,000 clones, about 81% of which are singletons. The germline gives CDR1 SGHAT, CDR2 FQNNGV. CDR3 length equals 14 residues. V lost 3 bases and J lost 0, with 8 bases in between. Sequenced material: peripheral blood. The chain links TRBV11-2 to TRBJ1-1; D not certain. The sequence derives from a human donor in a cohort sampled during active COVID-19. CDR3 sequence (DNA): TGTGCCAGCAGCTTGGCCCTGATGAACACTGAAGCTTTCTTT. Protein sequence: CASSLALMNTEAFF.